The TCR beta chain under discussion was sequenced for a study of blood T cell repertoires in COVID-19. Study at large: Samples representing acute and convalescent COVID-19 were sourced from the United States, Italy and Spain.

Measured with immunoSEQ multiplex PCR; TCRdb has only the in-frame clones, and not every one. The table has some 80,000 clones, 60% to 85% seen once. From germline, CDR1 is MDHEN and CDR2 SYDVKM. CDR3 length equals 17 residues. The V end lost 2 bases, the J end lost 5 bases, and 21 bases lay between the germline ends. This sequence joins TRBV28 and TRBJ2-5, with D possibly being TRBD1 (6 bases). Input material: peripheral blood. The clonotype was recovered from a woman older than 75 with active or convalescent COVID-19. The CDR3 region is CASSLRRGSRREETQYF. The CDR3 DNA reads TGTGCCAGCAGTTTACGTAGGGGGAGCCGGCGTGAGGAGACCCAGTACTTC.